These 22 T cell receptor beta chains originate from one sample sequenced in a study of technical replicates of blood from four donors. The protocol was immunoSEQ multiplex PCR, while the TCRdb copy is restricted to in-frame clones and leaves out a portion. The sample consists of 60,000 or so clones, about 83% of them appearing once. The specimen was PBMCs. The receptors originated from a human donor in good health. Some clones in this sample may be carry-over from other donors' samples.

This clone was seen once. The V call is TRBV6-5, the J call TRBJ2-1, with TRBD1 matching 9 bases. The CDR3 runs to 12 residues. Germline V gene lookup returns CDR1 MNHEY and CDR2 SVGAGI. With V trimmed by 6 bases and J by 9 bases, 3 bases remained unmatched. The CDR3 DNA is TGTGCCAGCAGGGGACAGGGCGGTGAGCAGTTCTTC. This codes for CASRGQGGEQFF.

The V and J genes are TRBV19 and TRBJ1-1; a possible D gene is TRBD1 (5 bases). Trimming stripped 5 bases from V and 1 base from J, with 11 bases between. The CDR3 loop spans 14 amino acids. Per the germline V gene, CDR1 is LNHDA and CDR2 is SQIVND (reference sequence). CDR3 bases: TGTGCCAGTAGTTTCGACAGACCGAACACTGAAGCTTTCTTT. This sequence encodes CASSFDRPNTEAFF.

This chain joins TRBV4-1 and TRBJ1-3; no firm D call. Trimming stripped 0 bases from V and 0 bases from J, with 15 bases between. The CDR3 is made up of 18 amino acids. Germline V CDR1 and CDR2: MGHRA, YSYEKL. The CDR3 spells CASSQDLPLLSSGNTIYF. The CDR3 nucleotides are TGCGCCAGCAGCCAAGATCTACCGTTGCTCTCCTCTGGAAACACCATATATTTT.

This chain joins TRBV9 and TRBJ1-6; TRBD1 agrees at 9 bases. The CDR3 is made up of 17 amino acids. Trimming took 5 bases from V and 7 from J; bases not matched to a gene: 13. Germline CDR1 reads SGDLS; CDR2 reads YYNGEE. CDR3 in amino acids: CASSTGTGILGNSPLHF. CDR3 nucleotide sequence: TGTGCCAGCAGTACCGGGACAGGGATTTTGGGGAATTCACCCCTCCACTTT.

This clone was picked up one time. The rearrangement joins TRBV5-1 to TRBJ1-6; 9 bases agree with TRBD1. The CDR3 consists of 15 residues. Looked up from germline, CDR1 is SGHRS and CDR2 is YFSETQ. V lost 3 bases to trimming and J lost 5 bases; unmatched junction nucleotides: 3. CDR3 bases: TGCGCCAGCAGCTGGACAGGGGTGGATAATTCACCCCTCCACTTT. The encoded protein is CASSWTGVDNSPLHF.

CDR3 coding DNA: TGTGCCAGCAGCATTCACAGGGTATGGGTTGAAAAACTGTTTTTT. Its protein product is CASSIHRVWVEKLFF. The chain employs TRBV21-1 and TRBJ1-4; the tabulated D call, TRBD1, remains unverified against the DNA. TRBV21-1 is listed as a pseudogene. The CDR3 sequence is 15 residues long.

The J gene is TRBJ1-6, the V gene TRBV5-1, with D possibly TRBD1 on 6 matching bases. The V gene's germline CDR1 is SGHRS and CDR2 YFSETQ. The CDR3 covers 16 residues. Trimming left V 0 bases short and J 9 bases short, with 16 bases between. Here the CDR3 reads CASSLDPTGKSSPLHF. CDR3 DNA sequence: TGCGCCAGCAGCTTGGATCCAACAGGGAAAAGTTCACCCCTCCACTTT.

The J gene is TRBJ1-2, the V gene TRBV7-2, with a tentative D call TRBD1 (5 bases). In germline, CDR1 is SGHTA, CDR2 FQGNSA. The V gene lost 0 bases and the J gene lost 4 bases, with 12 bases spanning the gap. This CDR3 comprises 15 residues. For the CDR3, the DNA is TGTGCCAGCAGCTTAGCCTCAGGGATCGGCTATGGCTACACCTTC. Protein sequence: CASSLASGIGYGYTF.

This clone has only a few counts. This rearrangement joins TRBV4-3 to TRBJ2-3, with 10 bases lining up with TRBD2. This CDR3 is 14 amino acids long. CDR1 is LGHNA, CDR2 YSLEER, per germline. The trim removed 4 bases at V and 6 bases at J, leaving 4 bases unmatched. The CDR3 bases are TGCGCCAGCAGCCCGCTAGCGGGGGAGGATACGCAGTATTTT. This translates into CASSPLAGEDTQYF.

This chain joins TRBV6-4 and TRBJ2-3, with 8 bases matching TRBD2. The CDR3 loop spans 15 amino acids. CDR1 MRHNA and CDR2 SNTAGT come from the germline V gene. The CDR3 reads CAPGGGQENTDTQYF. The DNA of the CDR3 is TGTGCTCCGGGGGGGGGCCAAGAGAACACAGATACGCAGTATTTT.

The chain couples TRBV7-3 to TRBJ2-2; TRBD2 aligns across 7 bases. The CDR3 is 16 amino acids. The V and J ends lost 1 base and 6 bases, in that order; junction bases with no gene match: 8. Looked up from germline, CDR1 is SGHTA and CDR2 is FQGTGA. The CDR3: CASSLIVGGPAGELFF. The CDR3 DNA sequence: TGTGCCAGCAGCTTAATTGTGGGAGGGCCGGCCGGGGAGCTGTTTTTT.

This chain uses TRBV9 with TRBJ2-7; 8 bases agree with TRBD2. The J segment lost 5 bases and the V segment lost 0 bases, leaving 4 bases of the junction unmatched. This CDR3 spans 14 amino acids. CDR1 is SGDLS, CDR2 YYNGEE, per germline. CDR3 DNA: TGTGCCAGCAGCGTAGCCAGCGGGAGCCACGAGCAGTACTTC. It translates to CASSVASGSHEQYF.

The chain uses TRBV7-8 and TRBJ2-3; 11 positions agree with TRBD1. Trimming took 4 bases from V and 4 from J; bases not matched to a gene: 7. This CDR3 has 16 residues. Germline V lookup: CDR1 SGHVS, CDR2 FQNEAQ. The CDR3 nucleotides read TGTGCCAGCAGCTATCTACCGGGACAGGGGGCAGATACGCAGTATTTT. Protein sequence: CASSYLPGQGADTQYF.

The chain uses TRBV7-9 and TRBJ2-1, with 9 bases aligning to TRBD2. There are 14 residues in the CDR3. After removal of 1 base from V and 10 bases from J, the junction contained 5 bases not matched to a gene. From germline, CDR1 is SEHNR and CDR2 FQNEAQ (reference sequence). The CDR3 reads CASSLVAGVSEQFF. The CDR3 nucleotides read TGTGCCAGCAGCTTAGTAGCGGGAGTTTCGGAGCAGTTCTTC.

The chain combines TRBV27 with TRBJ1-1; maybe TRBD1 (6 bases). With 3 bases removed from V and 5 bases from J, the gap between germline ends came to 16 bases. The CDR3 totals 15 residues. In germline, CDR1 is MNHEY, CDR2 SMNVEV (reference sequence). In nucleotides, the CDR3 is TGTGCCAGCAGTTTCCAGGGGTTTGCGGGTACTGAAGCTTTCTTT. It translates to CASSFQGFAGTEAFF.

The gene calls are TRBV7-2 and TRBJ2-3; 11 bases are a match to TRBD2. This CDR3 is 14 amino acids long. The J segment lost 6 bases and the V segment lost 5 bases, leaving 4 bases of the junction unmatched. CDR1 SGHTA and CDR2 FQGNSA come from the germline V gene. The CDR3 loop is CASSPRTSGDTQYF. CDR3 sequence (DNA): TGTGCCAGCAGCCCCCGGACTAGCGGGGATACGCAGTATTTT.

This chain uses TRBV27 with TRBJ1-3; TRBD1 agrees at 7 bases. Germline V lookup: CDR1 MNHEY, CDR2 SMNVEV (reference sequence). The J segment lost 3 bases and the V segment lost 5 bases, leaving 4 bases of the junction unmatched. The CDR3 sequence is 14 residues long. CDR3 sequence (DNA): TGTGCCAGCAGTGACCGGACAGGTGGAAACACCATATATTTT. Translating gives CASSDRTGGNTIYF.

The chain couples TRBV27 to TRBJ2-1; perhaps TRBD1 as D (6 bases). Germline V gene data show CDR1 as MNHEY and CDR2 as SMNVEV (reference sequence). The V and J ends lost 8 bases and 3 bases respectively, with 17 bases between them. The CDR3 covers 15 residues. CDR3 bases: TGTGCCAGCGGCCCAGGCAGGGGTCTCTACAATGAGCAGTTCTTC. Translating gives CASGPGRGLYNEQFF.

The chain links TRBV27 to TRBJ2-5, with D perhaps matching TRBD1 (5 bases). Between the trimmed V and J ends, which lost 2 bases and 4 bases, there was a span of 11 bases. The CDR3 spans 14 residues. Germline V CDR1 and CDR2: MNHEY, SMNVEV (reference sequence). The CDR3: CASSLGRRGETQYF. The DNA for the CDR3 is TGTGCCAGCAGTTTAGGGCGTAGGGGAGAGACCCAGTACTTC.

This clone was detected a few times. The V gene is TRBV7-3, the J gene TRBJ1-1, with TRBD1 identical over 7 bases. The CDR3 totals 13 residues. Germline V gene data show CDR1 as SGHTA and CDR2 as FQGTGA. V shed 5 bases and J 4 bases; nucleotides not matched to a gene: 4. The CDR3 is CASSLGQFTEAFF. The CDR3 coding sequence is TGTGCCAGCAGCCTGGGACAGTTCACTGAAGCTTTCTTT.

The V and J genes are TRBV6-5 and TRBJ1-6; D is undetermined. Germline CDR1 and CDR2: MNHEY and SVGAGI. CDR3 length equals 9 residues. Deletions cut 9 bases from V and 13 bases from J, with 7 bases between. The CDR3 DNA reads as TGTGCCAGTTACTTGCCCCTCCACTTT. It specifies CASYLPLHF.

The rearrangement links TRBV5-5 to TRBJ1-5; tentative D call: TRBD1 (5 bases). Trimming stripped 4 bases from V and 4 bases from J, with 12 bases between. From germline, CDR1 is SGHKS and CDR2 YYEKEE (reference sequence). CDR3 size: 14 residues. CDR3 bases: TGTGCCAGCAGCCCTGACAGTTCGAATCAGCCCCAGCATTTT. Translating it yields CASSPDSSNQPQHF. Full variable domain (outside the CDR3, taken from reference TRBV5-5 and TRBJ1-5): DAGVTQSPTHLIKTRGQQVTLRCSPISGHKSVSWYQQVLGQGPQFIFQYYEKEERGRGNFPDRFSARQFPNYSSELNVNALLLGDSALYLCASSPDSSNQPQHFGDGTRLSIL.